Sequencing of this TCR beta chain was carried out in a study of shared T cell receptors in the human thymus. Sequenced by immunoSEQ multiplex PCR; TCRdb stores in-frame clones only, minus some. The data hold under 850,000 clones, with roughly 90% observed a single time. Germline V gives CDR1 MDHEN, CDR2 SYDVKM. With V trimmed by 5 bases and J by 3 bases, 2 bases remained unmatched. The CDR3 has 13 residues. The same data also went into a second study, on human thymus T cells. That work states: Resections obtained during corrective heart surgery supplied the thymus tissue.

The sample taken for sequencing was thymocytes. The J gene is TRBJ2-5, the V gene TRBV28, with TRBD2 identical over 8 bases. The clonotype originates from a boy under two years old with a congenital heart defect. The CDR3 region is CASSQGLEETQYF. The CDR3 coding sequence is TGTGCCAGCAGTCAGGGACTAGAAGAGACCCAGTACTTC. The entire variable domain, with the rest obtained from reference TRBV28 and TRBJ2-5, is as follows: DVKVTQSSRYLVKRTGEKVFLECVQDMDHENMFWYRQDPGLGLRLIYFSYDVKMKEKGDIPEGYSVSREKKERFSLILESASTNQTSMYLCASSQGLEETQYFGPGTRLLVL.